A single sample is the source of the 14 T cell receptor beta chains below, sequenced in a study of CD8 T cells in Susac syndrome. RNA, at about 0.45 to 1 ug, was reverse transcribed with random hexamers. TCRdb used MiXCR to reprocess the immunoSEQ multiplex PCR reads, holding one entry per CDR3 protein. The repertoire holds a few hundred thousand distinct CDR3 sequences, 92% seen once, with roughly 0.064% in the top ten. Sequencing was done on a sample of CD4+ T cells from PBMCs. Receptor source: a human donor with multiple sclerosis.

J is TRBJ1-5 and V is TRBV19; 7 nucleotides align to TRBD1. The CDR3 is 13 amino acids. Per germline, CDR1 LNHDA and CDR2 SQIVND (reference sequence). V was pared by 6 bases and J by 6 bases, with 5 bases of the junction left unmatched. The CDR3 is CASRAGGGQPQHF. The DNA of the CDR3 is TGTGCCAGTAGAGCAGGGGGTGGTCAGCCCCAGCATTTT.

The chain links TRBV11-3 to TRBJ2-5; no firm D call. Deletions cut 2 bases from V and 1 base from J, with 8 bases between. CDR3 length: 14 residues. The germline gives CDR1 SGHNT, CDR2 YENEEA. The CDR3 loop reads CASSLQPGQETQYF. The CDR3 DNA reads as TGTGCCAGCAGCTTACAGCCAGGCCAAGAGACCCAGTACTTC.

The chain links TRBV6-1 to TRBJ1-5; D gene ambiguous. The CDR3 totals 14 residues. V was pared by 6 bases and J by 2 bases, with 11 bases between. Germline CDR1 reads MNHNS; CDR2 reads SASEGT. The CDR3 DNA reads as TGTGCCAGCAGCCCCGCCGGGGGCAATCAGCCCCAGCATTTT. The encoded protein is CASSPAGGNQPQHF.

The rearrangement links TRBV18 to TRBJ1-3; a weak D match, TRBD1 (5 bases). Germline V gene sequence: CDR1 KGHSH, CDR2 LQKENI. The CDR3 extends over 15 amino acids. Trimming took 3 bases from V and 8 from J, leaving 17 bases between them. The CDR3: CASSPLPGKMDTIYF. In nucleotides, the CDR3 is TGTGCCAGCTCACCCTTACCAGGGAAGATGGACACCATATATTTT.

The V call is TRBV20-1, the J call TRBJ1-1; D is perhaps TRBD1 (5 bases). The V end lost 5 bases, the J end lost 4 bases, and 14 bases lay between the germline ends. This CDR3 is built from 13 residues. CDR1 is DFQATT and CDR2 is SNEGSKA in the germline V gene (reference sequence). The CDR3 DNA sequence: TGCAGTGCTCTCAGGGATTTGGCCACTGAAGCTTTCTTT. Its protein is CSALRDLATEAFF.

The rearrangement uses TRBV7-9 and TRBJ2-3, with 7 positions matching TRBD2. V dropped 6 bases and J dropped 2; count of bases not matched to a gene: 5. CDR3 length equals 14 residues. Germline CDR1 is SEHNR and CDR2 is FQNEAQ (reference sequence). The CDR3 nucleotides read TGTGCCAGCAGTGTAGCGGGTGTCACAGATACGCAGTATTTT. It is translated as CASSVAGVTDTQYF.

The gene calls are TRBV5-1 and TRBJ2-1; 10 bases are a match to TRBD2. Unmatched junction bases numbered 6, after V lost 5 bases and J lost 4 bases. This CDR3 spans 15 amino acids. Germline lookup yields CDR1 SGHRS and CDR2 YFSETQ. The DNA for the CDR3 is TGCGCCAGCAGACCGCTAGCGGGAGAGTACAATGAGCAGTTCTTC. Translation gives CASRPLAGEYNEQFF.

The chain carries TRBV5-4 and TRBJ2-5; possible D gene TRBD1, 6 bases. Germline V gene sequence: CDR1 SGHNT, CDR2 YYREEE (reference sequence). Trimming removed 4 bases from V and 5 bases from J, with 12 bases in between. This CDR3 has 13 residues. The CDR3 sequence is CASSPGVPETQYF. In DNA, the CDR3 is TGTGCCAGCAGCCCAGGGGTTCCGGAGACCCAGTACTTC.

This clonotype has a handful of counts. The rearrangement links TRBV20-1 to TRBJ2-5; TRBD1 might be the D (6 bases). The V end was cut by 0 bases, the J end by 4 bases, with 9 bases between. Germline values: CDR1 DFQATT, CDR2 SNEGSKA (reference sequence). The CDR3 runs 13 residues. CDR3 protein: CSAREGAGETQYF. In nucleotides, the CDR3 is TGCAGTGCTAGAGAGGGGGCTGGAGAGACCCAGTACTTC.

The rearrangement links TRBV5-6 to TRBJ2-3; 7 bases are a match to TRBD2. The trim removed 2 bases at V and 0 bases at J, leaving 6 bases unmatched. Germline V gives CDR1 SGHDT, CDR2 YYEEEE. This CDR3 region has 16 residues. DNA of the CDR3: TGTGCCAGCAGCTTACTAGCGCTTTCTAGCACAGATACGCAGTATTTT. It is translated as CASSLLALSSTDTQYF.

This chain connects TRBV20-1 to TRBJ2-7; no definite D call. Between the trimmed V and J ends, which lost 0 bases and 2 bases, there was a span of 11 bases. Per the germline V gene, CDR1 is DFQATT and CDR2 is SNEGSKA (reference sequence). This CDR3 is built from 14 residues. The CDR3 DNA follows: TGCAGTGCTAGAGATCGAACGATTCCCTACGAGCAGTACTTC. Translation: CSARDRTIPYEQYF.

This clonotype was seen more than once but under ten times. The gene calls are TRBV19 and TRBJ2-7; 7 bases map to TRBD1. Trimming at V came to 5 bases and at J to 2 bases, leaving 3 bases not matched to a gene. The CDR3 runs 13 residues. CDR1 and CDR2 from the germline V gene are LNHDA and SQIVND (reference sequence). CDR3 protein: CASSEQGTYEQYF. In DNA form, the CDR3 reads TGTGCCAGTAGTGAACAGGGGACCTACGAGCAGTACTTC.

The CDR3 bases are TGTGCCAGCAGCCTAAAGGGTGATCAGCCCCAGCATTTT. Translated: CASSLKGDQPQHF. This chain links TRBV7-9 with TRBJ1-5; no reliable D call. V was clipped by 5 bases and J by 5 bases, with 10 bases between them. The CDR3 is 13 residues long. From germline, CDR1 is SEHNR and CDR2 FQNEAQ (reference sequence).

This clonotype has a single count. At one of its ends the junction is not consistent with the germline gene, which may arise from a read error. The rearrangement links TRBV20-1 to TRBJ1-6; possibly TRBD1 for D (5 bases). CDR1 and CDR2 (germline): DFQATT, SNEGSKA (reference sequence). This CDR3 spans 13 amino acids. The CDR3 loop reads CSARNGDLSKPIF. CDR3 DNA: TGCAGTGCTAGGAATGGGGACCTTTCGAAGCCCATCTTT.